This TCR beta chain was documented in a study of cytomegalovirus exposure and HLA in healthy donors. The CDR3 is 16 residues long. The germline V gene encodes CDR1 LNHDA and CDR2 SQIVND (reference sequence). Findings and caveats of the study: Associated with cytomegalovirus, according to the listing, were 150 to 200 TCR beta chains. Fewer N-insertions (relative to the approximately 700-donor mean) were reportedly seen in an Asian-associated ancestry cluster in a later analysis. Roughly uniform sequencing depth across donors was assumed, possibly incorrectly.

PCR used 60 Vbeta primers and 13 Jbeta primers. The repertoire was sequenced with immunoSEQ multiplex PCR; TCRdb's copy has only in-frame clones and lacks some. Found here are under 300,000 clones, 81% of them singletons; the top ten hold about 8%. With respect to this clone: The antigen is undetermined.

The chain joins TRBV19 to TRBJ2-5, with 9 nucleotides matching TRBD1. The J call may be wrong; the DNA end is better matched by TRBJ2-7. The source of this sequence is a woman in her sixties or seventies in good health and CMV-seropositive. The sequenced material came from PBMCs. CDR3 loop: CASSSYGQGSTYEQYF. The CDR3 bases are TGTGCCAGTAGTAGCTACGGACAGGGGAGCACCTACGAGCAGTACTTC.